This TCR beta chain was captured by sequencing in a study of T cells in Graves' hyperthyroidism and ophthalmopathy. The study, taken as a whole, reports: Ophthalmopathy and stable hyperthyroidism were separated by a 13 V-J model.

This clonotype was observed at least ten times. Antigen specificity is unknown. V gave up 4 bases and J gave up 2 bases; unmatched junction bases: 9. Germline V lookup: CDR1 SGHRS, CDR2 YFSETQ. This CDR3 contains 15 residues. The investigators amplified TCR beta CDR3 regions from RNA transcripts. The TCR CDR3 was amplified in a first-round RT-PCR using the HTBI primer set. MiXCR, applied by TCRdb to the multiplex PCR reads, yields one record per CDR3 protein. The repertoire has about 130,000 distinct CDR3 sequences, over 20% of them found once; the top ten carry more than 60%. Uncontrolled infection, other autoimmune disease, pregnancy or lactation disqualified patients from enrolment. The PBMCs had their origin in 10 ml of fresh peripheral blood.

The receptor's source is a woman aged 45-65 years with Graves' hyperthyroidism that later progressed to Graves' ophthalmopathy. The specimen was blood. The chain joins TRBV5-1 to TRBJ2-7, with 7 bases lining up with TRBD1. CDR3: CASSPTGLVAYEQYF. CDR3 in DNA: TGCGCCAGCAGCCCGACAGGGTTAGTCGCCTACGAGCAGTACTTC.